These 29 T cell receptor beta chains originate from one sample sequenced in a study of T-cell reconstitution after alpha-beta-depleted transplantation in children. The authors prepared the TCRbeta library with unique molecular identifiers. A single record per CDR3 protein comes from TCRdb applying MiXCR to the PCR reads. The repertoire holds approximately 490,000 distinct CDR3 sequences, with around an eighth as singletons. Source: PBMCs from the stem cell graft donor, taken from the stem cell graft. Source of these receptors: a human donor who donated a stem cell graft to a child with combined immunodeficiency.

In this sample, this clonotype turned up a few times. The J gene is TRBJ1-5, the V gene TRBV12-3 or TRBV12-4; maybe TRBD1 (5 bases). Trimming removed 5 bases at V and 1 base at J, with 9 bases between. This CDR3 region has 14 residues. As DNA, the CDR3 is TGTGCCAGCAGTCGTCGGGGGAGCAATCAGCCCCAGCATTTT. It yields the protein CASSRRGSNQPQHF.

This clonotype has at least ten counts. The V gene is TRBV12-5, the J gene TRBJ2-1; TRBD1 matches at 8 bases. The V gene's germline CDR1 is LGHNT and CDR2 FRNRAP. Germline trimming cut 1 base from V and 1 base from J; bases unmatched to any gene: 3. The CDR3 loop spans 16 amino acids. Written as DNA, the CDR3 is TGTGCTAGTGGTTTGGAAACAGGGGGTTCCTACAATGAGCAGTTCTTC. Residues: CASGLETGGSYNEQFF. The full variable domain, in which reference TRBV12-5 and TRBJ2-1 provide the parts outside the CDR3, is DARVTQTPRHKVTEMGQEVTMRCQPILGHNTVFWYRQTMMQGLELLAYFRNRAPLDDSGMPKDRFSAEMPDATLATLKIQPSEPRDSAVYFCASGLETGGSYNEQFFGPGTRLTVL.

The gene calls are TRBV12-3 or TRBV12-4 and TRBJ2-7; D may correspond to TRBD1 or TRBD2 (5 bases each). Trimming removed 3 bases from V and 2 bases from J, with 14 bases in between. CDR3 length equals 15 residues. The CDR3 sequence is CASSFQGVLTYEQYF. CDR3 nucleotides: TGTGCCAGCAGTTTCCAGGGAGTACTTACCTACGAGCAGTACTTC.

This clonotype was seen many times. The J gene is TRBJ1-1, the V gene TRBV6-2 or TRBV6-3; tentatively, D is TRBD1 (6 bases). V lost 5 bases to trimming and J lost 1 base, with 11 bases between them. CDR1 is MNHEY, CDR2 SVGEGT, per germline. The CDR3 runs 14 residues. The CDR3 nucleotides are TGTGCCAGCAGTAAGATACAGGGGAACACTGAAGCTTTCTTT. Its translation: CASSKIQGNTEAFF.

This clonotype was seen at least ten times. The chain links TRBV6-5 to TRBJ2-5, with 7 bases lining up with TRBD1. Germline CDR1 is MNHEY and CDR2 is SVGAGI. With 2 bases clipped from V and 2 bases from J, the junction kept 2 bases outside the gene matches. The CDR3 loop spans 14 amino acids. The CDR3 is CASSYRGQQETQYF. CDR3 nucleotide sequence: TGTGCCAGCAGTTACAGGGGACAGCAAGAGACCCAGTACTTC.

This clonotype was detected many times. The chain couples TRBV12-3 or TRBV12-4 to TRBJ2-4; D possibly corresponds to TRBD2 (5 bases). CDR3 length: 16 amino acids. Trimming left V 0 bases short and J 0 bases short, with 9 bases between. The CDR3 spells CASSLADGIAKNIQYF. The CDR3, as DNA: TGTGCCAGCAGTTTAGCGGACGGGATAGCCAAAAACATTCAGTACTTC.

This clonotype was detected only a few times. The chain joins TRBV28 to TRBJ2-7; D perhaps matches TRBD1 (6 bases). The CDR3 is 16 amino acids. V was cut by 5 bases and J by 6 bases, with 23 bases left in between. Germline V gene lookup returns CDR1 MDHEN and CDR2 SYDVKM. The CDR3 is CASSPRGWGLVSEQYF. The CDR3 DNA follows: TGTGCCAGCAGTCCCAGGGGTTGGGGGCTTGTAAGCGAGCAGTACTTC.

A few counts support this clonotype. This rearrangement joins TRBV6-5 to TRBJ1-4, with D unclear. Trimming shortened V by 2 bases and J by 4 bases, and 11 bases separated the two germline ends. The CDR3 consists of 15 residues. CDR1 MNHEY and CDR2 SVGAGI come from the germline V gene. Here the CDR3 reads CASSYHLQSNEKLFF. The CDR3 bases are TGTGCCAGCAGTTACCACCTCCAGAGTAATGAAAAACTGTTTTTT.

This clonotype was seen a handful of times. This sequence joins TRBV15 and TRBJ2-7; 8 bases fit TRBD2. V shed 1 base and J 2 bases; nucleotides not matched to a gene: 7. The CDR3 is 16 amino acids. The germline V gene encodes CDR1 LNHNV and CDR2 YYDKDF (reference sequence). The CDR3 sequence is CATSRATSAVTYEQYF. Written as DNA, the CDR3 is TGTGCCACCAGCAGAGCGACTAGCGCCGTAACCTACGAGCAGTACTTC.

The J gene is TRBJ2-7, the V gene TRBV5-1; 7 bases align to TRBD1. This CDR3 comprises 15 residues. Germline lookup yields CDR1 SGHRS and CDR2 YFSETQ. Unmatched junction bases numbered 8, after V lost 0 bases and J lost 5 bases. CDR3 region: CASSLGGQRSHEQYF. The DNA for the CDR3 is TGCGCCAGCAGCTTGGGGGGACAGAGAAGTCACGAGCAGTACTTC.

This rearrangement joins TRBV7-6 to TRBJ2-2; TRBD1 agrees at 9 bases. The V gene end was trimmed by 2 bases and the J gene end by 7 bases; junction bases not matched to a gene: 5. The CDR3 is made up of 15 amino acids. Per the germline V gene, CDR1 is SGHVS and CDR2 is FNYEAQ. The CDR3 coding sequence is TGTGCCAGCAGCTTATCGGACAGGGGAGGCGGGGAGCTGTTTTTT. This sequence encodes CASSLSDRGGGELFF. The complete variable domain, with remaining parts taken from reference TRBV7-6 and TRBJ2-2, reads GAGVSQSPRYKVTKRGQDVALRCDPISGHVSLYWYRQALGQGPEFLTYFNYEAQQDKSGLPNDRFSAERPEGSISTLTIQRTEQRDSAMYRCASSLSDRGGGELFFGEGSRLTVL.

The CDR3 sequence is CASSLIQTSYEQYF. CDR3 coding DNA: TGTGCCAGCAGCTTGATACAGACCTCCTACGAGCAGTACTTC. This rearrangement joins TRBV5-6 to TRBJ2-7; D call uncertain. V lost 1 base, J lost 0 bases, and 8 bases lay in between. The CDR3 covers 14 residues. Germline CDR1 and CDR2: SGHDT and YYEEEE.

This clonotype was seen a handful of times. The chain recombines TRBV6-1 with TRBJ2-2; no firm D call. V was cut by 8 bases and J by 4 bases, with 11 bases left in between. Germline values: CDR1 MNHNS, CDR2 SASEGT. This CDR3 has 13 residues. CDR3 sequence reads: CASGRRSTGELFF. The CDR3 coding sequence is TGTGCCAGCGGGCGTCGGAGCACCGGGGAGCTGTTTTTT.

This clonotype was recorded many times. The rearrangement uses TRBV4-3 and TRBJ2-1; no firm D call. Germline V gene lookup returns CDR1 LGHNA and CDR2 YSLEER. V was clipped by 0 bases and J by 2 bases, with 11 bases between them. The CDR3 totals 16 residues. The CDR3 nucleotides are TGCGCCAGCAGCCAAGATGGGCAGTTGGCCTACAATGAGCAGTTCTTC. This codes for CASSQDGQLAYNEQFF.

The sample holds one count of this clonotype. The V gene is TRBV27, the J gene TRBJ1-2; no reliable D call. The V and J ends lost 3 bases and 3 bases respectively, with 11 bases between them. This CDR3 region has 14 residues. Germline CDR1 is MNHEY and CDR2 is SMNVEV (reference sequence). The CDR3 region has the DNA TGTGCCAGCAGTTTTACTCAGGAATACTATGGCTACACCTTC. Residues: CASSFTQEYYGYTF.

The chain combines TRBV5-1 with TRBJ2-3; 8 nucleotides agree with TRBD1. The ends lost 0 bases at V and 6 bases at J; junction bases unmatched: 6. The CDR3 runs to 15 residues. The germline CDR1 and CDR2 sequences are SGHRS and YFSETQ. The DNA of the CDR3 is TGCGCCAGCAGCTTGGAGCACAGGGGGTTCGATACGCAGTATTTT. Translation gives CASSLEHRGFDTQYF. The whole variable domain, filled in from reference TRBV5-1 and TRBJ2-3, reads KAGVTQTPRYLIKTRGQQVTLSCSPISGHRSVSWYQQTPGQGLQFLFEYFSETQRNKGNFPGRFSGRQFSNSRSEMNVSTLELGDSALYLCASSLEHRGFDTQYFGPGTRLTVL.

At least ten counts were recorded for this clonotype. This chain links TRBV12-3 or TRBV12-4 with TRBJ2-1; D might be TRBD1 (6 bases). This CDR3 comprises 15 residues. V shed 3 bases and J shed 3 bases, with 12 bases lying between them. The CDR3 here is CASSFGQTGYNEQFF. The DNA for the CDR3 is TGTGCCAGCAGTTTCGGACAGACCGGCTACAATGAGCAGTTCTTC.

This clonotype appeared once. The chain links TRBV10-2 to TRBJ2-7; D gene unclear. The germline CDR1 and CDR2 sequences are WSHSY and SAAADI. CDR3 size: 12 residues. With 2 bases removed from V and 3 bases from J, the gap between germline ends came to 5 bases. CDR3 DNA sequence: TGCGCCAGCAGTGAGGGAGACTACGAGCAGTACTTC. This translates into CASSEGDYEQYF.

This chain links TRBV20-1 with TRBJ2-1, with no clear D. Per the germline V gene, CDR1 is DFQATT and CDR2 is SNEGSKA (reference sequence). V was trimmed by 8 bases and J by 1 base, leaving 12 bases between them. The CDR3 has 13 amino acids. The CDR3 nucleotides are TGCAGTACTCTAAGGCGGTCCTACAATGAGCAGTTCTTC. It yields the protein CSTLRRSYNEQFF.

The chain couples TRBV12-3 or TRBV12-4 to TRBJ1-5; no firm D call. Trimming took off 6 bases at V and 6 bases at J, with 18 bases between the two ends. CDR3 length: 15 residues. For the CDR3, the DNA is TGTGCCAGCAGCCCCGGAGACCCTCGGGGTCAGCCCCAGCATTTT. It yields the protein CASSPGDPRGQPQHF.

Only a few counts were recorded for this clonotype. The chain recombines TRBV9 with TRBJ1-4, with TRBD1 as a possible D gene (5 bases). The CDR3 contains 15 residues. Germline V gene data show CDR1 as SGDLS and CDR2 as YYNGEE. V lost 0 bases, J lost 7 bases, and 13 bases lay in between. The DNA for the CDR3 is TGTGCCAGCAGCGTAGGGCCGGCCGACAGTGAAAAACTGTTTTTT. Translating gives CASSVGPADSEKLFF. Looking up the rest from reference TRBV9 and TRBJ1-4 gives the full variable domain: DSGVTQTPKHLITATGQRVTLRCSPRSGDLSVYWYQQSLDQGLQFLIQYYNGEERAKGNILERFSAQQFPDLHSELNLSSLELGDSALYFCASSVGPADSEKLFFGSGTQLSVL.

This chain connects TRBV12-3 or TRBV12-4 to TRBJ2-1, with 7 bases fitting TRBD2. V was clipped by 6 bases and J by 2 bases; unmatched bases: 13. The CDR3 is 17 residues long. This CDR3 reads CASSSRYAGATYNEQFF. The CDR3 DNA reads as TGTGCCAGCAGCTCACGATATGCGGGAGCCACCTACAATGAGCAGTTCTTC.

The gene calls are TRBV20-1 and TRBJ2-7; D is ambiguous. The CDR3 runs to 13 residues. Trimming took 4 bases from V and 1 from J, leaving 11 bases between them. Germline values: CDR1 DFQATT, CDR2 SNEGSKA (reference sequence). The CDR3 spells CSAIGTESYEQYF. The CDR3 nucleotides read TGCAGTGCTATCGGTACGGAGTCCTACGAGCAGTACTTC.

The rearrangement joins TRBV7-9 to TRBJ1-1, with 8 nucleotides matching TRBD1. The CDR3 loop spans 12 amino acids. V shed 5 bases and J 10 bases; nucleotides not matched to a gene: 6. Germline V gene data show CDR1 as SEHNR and CDR2 as FQNEAQ (reference sequence). The CDR3 sequence is CASSPEDRGAFF. CDR3 DNA sequence: TGTGCCAGCAGCCCAGAAGACAGGGGAGCTTTCTTT.

This clonotype was seen a few times. This chain uses TRBV5-1 with TRBJ2-7; 8 nucleotides match TRBD1. Germline V gene sequence: CDR1 SGHRS, CDR2 YFSETQ. This CDR3 comprises 14 residues. Trimming removed 4 bases from V and 2 bases from J; junction bases left unmatched: 5. CDR3 amino acids: CASSRTGQAYEQYF. CDR3 DNA sequence: TGCGCCAGCAGCAGGACGGGACAGGCCTACGAGCAGTACTTC.

In this sample, this clonotype turned up a few times. This CDR3 is CSATTGTNTEAFF. The CDR3 DNA reads TGCAGCGCTACGACAGGGACGAACACTGAAGCTTTCTTT. The chain employs TRBV29-1 and TRBJ1-1, with TRBD1 identical over 7 bases. The length of the CDR3 is 13 residues. V lost 7 bases and J lost 1; bases outside the gene matches: 6. Germline V gene data show CDR1 as SQVTM and CDR2 as ANQGSEA.

This clonotype was detected ten times or more. CDR3 protein: CASSPRREFRSDTQYF. Here the CDR3 DNA reads TGCGCCAGCAGCCCCCGGCGGGAGTTTCGGTCAGATACGCAGTATTTT. J is TRBJ2-3 and V is TRBV5-1, with 7 bases that match TRBD2. With 4 bases clipped from V and 4 bases from J, the junction kept 12 bases outside the gene matches. Per germline, CDR1 SGHRS and CDR2 YFSETQ. The CDR3 is 16 amino acids.

This clonotype came up many times. The chain is built from TRBV12-3 or TRBV12-4 and TRBJ2-1; D unresolved. The CDR3 sequence is 15 residues long. V gave up 1 base and J gave up 5 bases, with 12 bases separating them. The CDR3 region is CASSLVVGNHNEQFF. The CDR3 nucleotides are TGTGCCAGCAGTTTAGTGGTGGGAAACCACAATGAGCAGTTCTTC.

This sequence joins TRBV5-5 and TRBJ1-6, with a possible D match to TRBD1 (5 bases). The CDR3 consists of 18 residues. CDR1 is SGHKS, CDR2 YYEKEE, per germline (reference sequence). V gave up 0 bases and J gave up 1 base, with 14 bases separating them. The CDR3 region has the DNA TGTGCCAGCAGCTTGGTCTTCGGGGGAGGATCCTATAATTCACCCCTCCACTTT. This codes for CASSLVFGGGSYNSPLHF.